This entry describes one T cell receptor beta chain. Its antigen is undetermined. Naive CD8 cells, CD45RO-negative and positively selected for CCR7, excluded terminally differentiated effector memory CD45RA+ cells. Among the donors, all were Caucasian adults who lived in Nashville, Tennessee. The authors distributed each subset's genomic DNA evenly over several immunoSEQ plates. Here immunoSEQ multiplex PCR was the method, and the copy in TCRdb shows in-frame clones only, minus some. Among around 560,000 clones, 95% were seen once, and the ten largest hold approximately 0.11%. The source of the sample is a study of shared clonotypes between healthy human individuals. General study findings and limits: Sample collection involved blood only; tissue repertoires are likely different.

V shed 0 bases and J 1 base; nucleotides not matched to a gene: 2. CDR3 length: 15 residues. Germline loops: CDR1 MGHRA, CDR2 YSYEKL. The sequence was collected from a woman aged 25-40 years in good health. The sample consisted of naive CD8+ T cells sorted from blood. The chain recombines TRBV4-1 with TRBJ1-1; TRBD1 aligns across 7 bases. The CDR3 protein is CASSQDRQGNTEAFF. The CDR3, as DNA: TGCGCCAGCAGCCAAGATCGACAGGGGAACACTGAAGCTTTCTTT.